This T cell receptor (beta chain) was obtained from a study of blood T cell repertoires in COVID-19. Study in general: Sources were T cells, B-cell-depleted T cells, or PBMCs; the material itself was cDNA or gDNA.

Profiled with immunoSEQ multiplex PCR; TCRdb holds only in-frame clones, not every one. The sample yields about 270,000 clones, about 85% seen once. Germline V gene sequence: CDR1 LGHNA, CDR2 YNFKEQ. The CDR3 is made up of 15 amino acids. With 1 base removed from V and 4 bases from J, the gap between germline ends came to 11 bases. The origin of this receptor is a woman between 45 and 65 years old with active or convalescent COVID-19. This chain connects TRBV4-2 to TRBJ1-5, with D maybe TRBD1 (5 bases). The specimen sequenced was peripheral blood. CDR3 coding DNA: TGTGCCAGCAGCCAAGGTGGGGGGGGAAATCAGCCCCAGCATTTT. It translates to CASSQGGGGNQPQHF.